This T cell receptor beta chain comes out of a study of CDR3 diversity in severe acne. CDR1 and CDR2 from the germline V gene are GTSNPN and SVGIG (reference sequence). The CDR3 loop spans 17 amino acids. V was pared by 0 bases and J by 4 bases, with 21 bases between. TCRdb reanalysed the PCR reads using MiXCR and keeps one entry per CDR3 protein. The sample includes almost 85,000 distinct CDR3 sequences, around 50% of them seen just once. The sequence came from a male donor in good health, without acne. The rearrangement joins TRBV30 to TRBJ2-5, with D perhaps being TRBD1 or TRBD2 (6 bases each). The sequenced material came from blood. The CDR3 bases are TGTGCCTGGAGTGTAAGCCGTGGAGGGGGATATTCAGAGACCCAGTACTTC. Its translation: CAWSVSRGGGYSETQYF.